This T cell receptor beta chain was observed in a study of T cells in localized non-small cell lung cancer. Notes on the study in general: Researchers found a median about 53 of the top 100 tumor clones in adjacent lung. With higher T cell density in blood came longer overall survival. Because sequencing included only one region (of the tumor), heterogeneity remains possible. In uninvolved adjacent lung, T cell clonality reached its highest value, exceeding tumor.

This CDR3 spans 16 amino acids. Method: immunoSEQ multiplex PCR; TCRdb's copy keeps in-frame clones and lacks some. The data contain fewer than 100,000 clones, approximately 90% of them singletons. Concerning this clone itself: Its antigen is not identified.

Sequences were derived from peripheral blood, sampled before any cancer treatment. This clonotype originated in a man between 40 and 69 years old with stage I squamous cell lung carcinoma. V gene TRBV21-1 combines with J gene TRBJ1-2; the listed D gene, TRBD1, was not tested against the DNA. TRBV21-1 is designated a pseudogene. The CDR3 is CASSKSRKGLNYGYTF. Here the CDR3 DNA reads TGTGCCAGCAGCAAAAGCCGAAAGGGGCTTAACTATGGCTACACCTTC.